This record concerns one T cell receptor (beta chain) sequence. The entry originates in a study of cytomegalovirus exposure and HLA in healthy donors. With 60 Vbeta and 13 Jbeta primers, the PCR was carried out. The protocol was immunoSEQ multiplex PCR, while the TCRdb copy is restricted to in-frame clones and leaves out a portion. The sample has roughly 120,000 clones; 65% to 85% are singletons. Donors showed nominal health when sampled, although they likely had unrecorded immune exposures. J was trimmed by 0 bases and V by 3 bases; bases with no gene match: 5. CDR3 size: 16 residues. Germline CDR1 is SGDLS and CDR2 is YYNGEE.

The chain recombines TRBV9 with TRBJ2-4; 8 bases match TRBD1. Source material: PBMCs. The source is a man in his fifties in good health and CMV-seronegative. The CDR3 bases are TGTGCCAGCAGCGAACAGGGGGGTGTAGCCAAAAACATTCAGTACTTC. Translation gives CASSEQGGVAKNIQYF.